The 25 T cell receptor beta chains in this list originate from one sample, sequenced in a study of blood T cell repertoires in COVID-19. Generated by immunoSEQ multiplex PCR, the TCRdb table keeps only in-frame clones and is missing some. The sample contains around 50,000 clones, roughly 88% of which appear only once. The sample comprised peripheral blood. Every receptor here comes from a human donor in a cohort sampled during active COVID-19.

The CDR3 region has the DNA TGTGCCAGCTCGCAGGGTCGGACCGGGGAGCTGTTTTTT. Translation: CASSQGRTGELFF. V gene TRBV18 combines with J gene TRBJ2-2; D perhaps matches TRBD1 (5 bases). The CDR3 contains 13 residues. V was trimmed by 6 bases and J by 5 bases, leaving 10 bases between them. Germline V gene sequence: CDR1 KGHSH, CDR2 LQKENI. The full variable domain, rest sourced from reference TRBV18 and TRBJ2-2, is NAGVMQNPRHLVRRRGQEARLRCSPMKGHSHVYWYRQLPEEGLKFMVYLQKENIIDESGMPKERFSAEFPKEGPSILRIQQVVRGDSAAYFCASSQGRTGELFFGEGSRLTVL.

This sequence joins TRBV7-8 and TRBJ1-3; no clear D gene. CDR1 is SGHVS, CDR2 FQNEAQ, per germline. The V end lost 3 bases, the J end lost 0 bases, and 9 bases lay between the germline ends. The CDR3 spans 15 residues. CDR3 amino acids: CASSLSGSSGNTIYF. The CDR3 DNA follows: TGTGCCAGCAGCTTGAGTGGGAGCTCTGGAAACACCATATATTTT. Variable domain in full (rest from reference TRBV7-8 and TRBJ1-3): GAGVSQSPRYKVAKRGQDVALRCDPISGHVSLFWYQQALGQGPEFLTYFQNEAQLDKSGLPSDRFFAERPEGSVSTLKIQRTQQEDSAVYLCASSLSGSSGNTIYFGEGSWLTVV.

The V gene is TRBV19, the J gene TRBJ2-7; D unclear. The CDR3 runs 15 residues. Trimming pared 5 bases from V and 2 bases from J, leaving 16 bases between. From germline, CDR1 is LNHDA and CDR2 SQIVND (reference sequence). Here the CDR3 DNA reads TGTGCCAGTAGTTTGTACAGAAACGACGCCTACGAGCAGTACTTC. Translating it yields CASSLYRNDAYEQYF.

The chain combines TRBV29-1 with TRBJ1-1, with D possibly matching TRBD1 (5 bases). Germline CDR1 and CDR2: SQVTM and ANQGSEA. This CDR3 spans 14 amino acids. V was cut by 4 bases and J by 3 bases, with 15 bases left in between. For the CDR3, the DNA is TGCAGCGTTGCCCCCCCCGGGGGAGACACTGAAGCTTTCTTT. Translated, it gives CSVAPPGGDTEAFF.

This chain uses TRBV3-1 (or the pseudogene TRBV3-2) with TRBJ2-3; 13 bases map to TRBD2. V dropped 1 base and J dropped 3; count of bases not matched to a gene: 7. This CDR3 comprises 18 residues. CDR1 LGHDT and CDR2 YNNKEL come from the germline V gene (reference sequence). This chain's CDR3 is CASSQALLAGGRTDTQYF. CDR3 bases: TGTGCCAGCAGCCAAGCCCTACTAGCGGGGGGGCGGACAGATACGCAGTATTTT.

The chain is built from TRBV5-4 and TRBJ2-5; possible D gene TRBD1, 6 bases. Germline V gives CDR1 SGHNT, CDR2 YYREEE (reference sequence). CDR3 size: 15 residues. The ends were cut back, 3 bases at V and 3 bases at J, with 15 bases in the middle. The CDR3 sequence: CASSSYRTAKETQYF. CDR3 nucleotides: TGTGCCAGCAGCTCCTACCGGACAGCCAAAGAGACCCAGTACTTC. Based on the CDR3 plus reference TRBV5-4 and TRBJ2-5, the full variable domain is ETGVTQSPTHLIKTRGQQVTLRCSSQSGHNTVSWYQQALGQGPQFIFQYYREEENGRGNFPPRFSGLQFPNYSSELNVNALELDDSALYLCASSSYRTAKETQYFGPGTRLLVL.

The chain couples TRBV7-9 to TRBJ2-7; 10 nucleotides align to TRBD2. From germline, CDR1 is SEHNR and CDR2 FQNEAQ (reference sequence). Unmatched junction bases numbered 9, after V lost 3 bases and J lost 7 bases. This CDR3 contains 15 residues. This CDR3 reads CASSFASGRAQEQYF. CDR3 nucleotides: TGTGCCAGCAGCTTTGCGAGCGGGAGGGCTCAAGAGCAGTACTTC.

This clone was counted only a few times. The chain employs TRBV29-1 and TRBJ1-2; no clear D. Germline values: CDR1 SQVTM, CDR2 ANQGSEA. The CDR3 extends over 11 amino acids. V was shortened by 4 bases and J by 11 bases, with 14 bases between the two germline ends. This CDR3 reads CSVGSDGEYTF. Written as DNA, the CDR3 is TGCAGCGTTGGATCTGACGGAGAGTACACCTTC.

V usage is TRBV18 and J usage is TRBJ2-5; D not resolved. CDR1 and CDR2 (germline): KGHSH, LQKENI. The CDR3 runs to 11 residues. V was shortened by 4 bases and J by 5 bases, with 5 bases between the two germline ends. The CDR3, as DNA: TGTGCCAGCTCACAAGCCGAGACCCAGTACTTC. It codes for CASSQAETQYF.

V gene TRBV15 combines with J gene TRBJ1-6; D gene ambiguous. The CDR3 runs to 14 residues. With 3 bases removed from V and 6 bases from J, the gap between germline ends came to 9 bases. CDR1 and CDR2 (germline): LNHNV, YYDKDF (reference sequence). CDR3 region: CATSSPRGNSPLHF. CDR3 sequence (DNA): TGTGCCACCAGCAGTCCACGCGGTAATTCACCCCTCCACTTT.

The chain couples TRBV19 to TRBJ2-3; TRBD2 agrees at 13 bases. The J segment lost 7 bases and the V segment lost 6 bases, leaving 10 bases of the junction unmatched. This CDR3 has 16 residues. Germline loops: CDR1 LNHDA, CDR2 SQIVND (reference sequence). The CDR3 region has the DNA TGTGCCAGTAGGCCTTCGACTAGCGGGGGGCTGAATACGCAGTATTTT. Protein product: CASRPSTSGGLNTQYF.

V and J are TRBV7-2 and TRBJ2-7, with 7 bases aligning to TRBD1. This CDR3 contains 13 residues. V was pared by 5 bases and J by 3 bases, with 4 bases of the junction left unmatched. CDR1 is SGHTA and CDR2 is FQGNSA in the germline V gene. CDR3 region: CASSPPGGYEQYF. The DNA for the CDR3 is TGTGCCAGCAGCCCCCCAGGGGGCTACGAGCAGTACTTC.

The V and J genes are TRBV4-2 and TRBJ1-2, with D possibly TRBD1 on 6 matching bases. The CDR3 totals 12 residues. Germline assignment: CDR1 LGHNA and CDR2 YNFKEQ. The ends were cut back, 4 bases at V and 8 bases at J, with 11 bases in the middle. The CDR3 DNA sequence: TGTGCCAGCAGCCGGACAGCTGCGGGCTACACCTTC. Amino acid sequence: CASSRTAAGYTF.

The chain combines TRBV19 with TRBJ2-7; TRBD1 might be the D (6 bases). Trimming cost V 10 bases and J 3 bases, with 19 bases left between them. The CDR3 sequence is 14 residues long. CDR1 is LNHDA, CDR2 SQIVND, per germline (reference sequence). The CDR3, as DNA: TGTGCCACTGCTCCGACAGGTAATTACTACGAGCAGTACTTC. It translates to CATAPTGNYYEQYF.

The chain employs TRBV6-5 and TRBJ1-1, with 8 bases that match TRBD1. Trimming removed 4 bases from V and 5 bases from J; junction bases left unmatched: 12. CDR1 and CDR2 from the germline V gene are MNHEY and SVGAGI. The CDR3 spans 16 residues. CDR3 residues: CASSLTGQGPRTEAFF. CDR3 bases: TGTGCCAGCAGTTTGACCGGACAGGGCCCGAGGACTGAAGCTTTCTTT.

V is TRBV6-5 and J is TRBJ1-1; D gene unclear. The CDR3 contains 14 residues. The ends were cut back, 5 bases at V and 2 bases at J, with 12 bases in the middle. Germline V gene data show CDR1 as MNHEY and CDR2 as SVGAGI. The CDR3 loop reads CASSRSGYNTEAFF. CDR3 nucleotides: TGTGCCAGCAGTCGCTCAGGCTATAACACTGAAGCTTTCTTT.

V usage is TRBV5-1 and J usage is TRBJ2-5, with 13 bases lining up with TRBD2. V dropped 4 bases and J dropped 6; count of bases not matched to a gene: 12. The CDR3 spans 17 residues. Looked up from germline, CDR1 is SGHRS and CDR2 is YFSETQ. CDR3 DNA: TGCGCCAGCAGCCTTGGGACTAGCGGGGCCATGAGTAAGACCCAGTACTTC. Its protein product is CASSLGTSGAMSKTQYF.

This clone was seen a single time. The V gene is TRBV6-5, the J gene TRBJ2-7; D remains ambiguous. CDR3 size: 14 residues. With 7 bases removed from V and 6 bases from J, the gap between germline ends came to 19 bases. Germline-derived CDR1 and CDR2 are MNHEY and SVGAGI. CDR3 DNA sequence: TGTGCCAGCATTGGCACGGCCGGCCCTAGCGAGCAGTACTTC. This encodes CASIGTAGPSEQYF.

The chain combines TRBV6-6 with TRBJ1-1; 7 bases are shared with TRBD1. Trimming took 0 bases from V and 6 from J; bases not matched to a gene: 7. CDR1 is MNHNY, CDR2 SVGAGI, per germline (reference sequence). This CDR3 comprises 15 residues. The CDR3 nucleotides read TGTGCCAGCAGTTACTCTGGGACAGCGGCCTCTGAAGCTTTCTTT. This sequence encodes CASSYSGTAASEAFF.

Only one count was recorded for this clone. The CDR3 sequence is CASSLYSQQETQYF. In DNA, the CDR3 is TGTGCCAGCAGCTTGTATAGCCAGCAAGAGACCCAGTACTTC. This sequence joins TRBV5-4 and TRBJ2-5, with no clear D. Trimming stripped 1 base from V and 2 bases from J, with 9 bases between. This CDR3 is built from 14 residues. Germline CDR1 and CDR2: SGHNT and YYREEE (reference sequence).

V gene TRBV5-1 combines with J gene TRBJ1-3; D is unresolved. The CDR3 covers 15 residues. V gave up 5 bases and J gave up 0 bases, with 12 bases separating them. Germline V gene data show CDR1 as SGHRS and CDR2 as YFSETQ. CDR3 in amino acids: CASSAAGNSGNTIYF. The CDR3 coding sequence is TGCGCCAGCAGTGCTGCGGGGAACTCTGGAAACACCATATATTTT.

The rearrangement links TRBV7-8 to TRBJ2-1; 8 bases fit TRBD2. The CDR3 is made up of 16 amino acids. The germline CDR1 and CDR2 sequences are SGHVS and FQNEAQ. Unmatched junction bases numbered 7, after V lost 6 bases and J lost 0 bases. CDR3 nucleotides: TGTGCCAGCAGGTTTACTAGCGGCAGCTCCTACAATGAGCAGTTCTTC. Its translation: CASRFTSGSSYNEQFF.

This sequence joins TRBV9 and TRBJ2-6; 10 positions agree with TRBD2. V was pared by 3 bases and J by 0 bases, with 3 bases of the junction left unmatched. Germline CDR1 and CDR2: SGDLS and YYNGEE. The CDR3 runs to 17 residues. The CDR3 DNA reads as TGTGCCAGCAGCGGGACTAGCGGATCCTCTGGGGCCAACGTCCTGACTTTC. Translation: CASSGTSGSSGANVLTF. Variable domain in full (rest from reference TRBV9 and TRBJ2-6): DSGVTQTPKHLITATGQRVTLRCSPRSGDLSVYWYQQSLDQGLQFLIQYYNGEERAKGNILERFSAQQFPDLHSELNLSSLELGDSALYFCASSGTSGSSGANVLTFGAGSRLTVL.

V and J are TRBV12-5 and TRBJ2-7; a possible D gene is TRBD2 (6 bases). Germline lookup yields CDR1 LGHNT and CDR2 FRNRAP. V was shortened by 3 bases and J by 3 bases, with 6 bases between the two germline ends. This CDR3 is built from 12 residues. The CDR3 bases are TGTGCTAGTGGTTTTAGCGGCTACGAGCAGTACTTC. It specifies CASGFSGYEQYF.

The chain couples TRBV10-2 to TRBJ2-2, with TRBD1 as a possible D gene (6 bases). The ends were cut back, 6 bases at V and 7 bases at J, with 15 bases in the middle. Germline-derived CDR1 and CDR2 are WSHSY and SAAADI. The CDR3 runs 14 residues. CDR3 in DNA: TGCGCCAGCAGGGTGATAGGGGGTCTCGGGGAGCTGTTTTTT. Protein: CASRVIGGLGELFF.